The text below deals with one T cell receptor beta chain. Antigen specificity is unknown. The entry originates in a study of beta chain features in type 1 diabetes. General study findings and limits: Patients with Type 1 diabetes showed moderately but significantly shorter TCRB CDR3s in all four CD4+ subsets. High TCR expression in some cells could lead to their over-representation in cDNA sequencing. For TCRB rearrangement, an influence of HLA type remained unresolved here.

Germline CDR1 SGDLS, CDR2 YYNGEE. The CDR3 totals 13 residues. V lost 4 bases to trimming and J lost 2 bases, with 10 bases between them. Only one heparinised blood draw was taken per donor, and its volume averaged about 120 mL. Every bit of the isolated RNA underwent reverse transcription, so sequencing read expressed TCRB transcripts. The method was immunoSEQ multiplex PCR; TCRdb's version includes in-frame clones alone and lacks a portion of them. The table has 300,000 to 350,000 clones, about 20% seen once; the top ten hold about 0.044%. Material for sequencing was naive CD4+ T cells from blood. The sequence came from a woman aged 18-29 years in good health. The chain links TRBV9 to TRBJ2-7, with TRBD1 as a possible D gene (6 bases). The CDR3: CASSKGTTYEQYF. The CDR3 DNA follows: TGTGCCAGCAGCAAAGGGACAACCTACGAGCAGTACTTC.